This record covers a single T cell receptor beta chain. This specimen comes from a study of T cell responses to AZD1222 COVID-19 vaccine. CDR1 and CDR2 from the germline V gene are LNHDA and SQIVND (reference sequence). The V and J ends lost 1 base and 6 bases respectively, with 18 bases between them. The CDR3 spans 16 residues. Measured with immunoSEQ multiplex PCR; TCRdb has only the in-frame clones, and not every one. The data hold 150,000 to 200,000 clones, with roughly 88% observed a single time. The sample in question was peripheral blood, obtained on day 0 of AZD1222 vaccination. The chain recombines TRBV19 with TRBJ1-1; the D gene is possibly TRBD1 (5 bases). This TCR was sampled from an adult in good health. In nucleotides, the CDR3 is TGTGCCAGTAGTATAGTGGAGGGGCCCTATCCGGCTGAAGCTTTCTTT. As protein: CASSIVEGPYPAEAFF.